Below are 20 T cell receptor beta chains sequenced from a single sample in a study of blood T cell repertoires in COVID-19. Profiled with immunoSEQ multiplex PCR; TCRdb holds only in-frame clones, not every one. The repertoire includes about 160,000 clones, approximately 90% of them detected once, and about 6.6% sits in the top ten. The material sequenced was PBMCs or T cells enriched from blood (not recorded which). The origin of the receptors is a woman between 45 and 60 years old who had recovered from COVID-19.

CDR3 bases: TGCGCCAGCAGTCAATCGTGGGAGGGCGGTCGCACCTACGAGCAGTACTTC. As protein: CASSQSWEGGRTYEQYF. This sequence joins TRBV23-1 and TRBJ2-7, with TRBD2 matching 7 bases. TRBV23-1 is marked as an open reading frame, function uncertain. This CDR3 is built from 17 residues. V lost 0 bases, J lost 2 bases, and 10 bases stayed unmatched.

This clone was counted once. The chain uses TRBV19 and TRBJ1-5; tentative D call: TRBD1 (6 bases). This CDR3 comprises 16 residues. Germline V lookup: CDR1 LNHDA, CDR2 SQIVND (reference sequence). The V end was cut by 5 bases, the J end by 2 bases, with 16 bases between. The CDR3 spells CASSPFGRGGNQPQHF. CDR3 bases: TGTGCCAGTAGTCCGTTCGGGAGGGGGGGCAATCAGCCCCAGCATTTT.

This chain joins TRBV29-1 and TRBJ1-2, with 8 positions matching TRBD1. Germline V gene data show CDR1 as SQVTM and CDR2 as ANQGSEA. The V and J ends lost 7 bases and 8 bases, in that order; junction bases with no gene match: 9. This CDR3 has 12 residues. This chain's CDR3 is CSATDRVGGYTF. In DNA form, the CDR3 reads TGCAGCGCCACGGACAGGGTAGGCGGCTACACCTTC.

This rearrangement joins TRBV19 to TRBJ2-2; 7 nucleotides agree with TRBD1. The trim removed 5 bases at V and 6 bases at J, leaving 3 bases unmatched. CDR1 LNHDA and CDR2 SQIVND come from the germline V gene (reference sequence). This CDR3 comprises 13 residues. The CDR3 loop reads CASSPTGSGELFF. The CDR3, as DNA: TGTGCCAGTAGTCCGACAGGGTCCGGGGAGCTGTTTTTT.

Notes on this clone: Other DNA sequences from this sample encode an identical CDR3 as well. The chain couples TRBV11-3 to TRBJ2-3; 8 bases are shared with TRBD2. The CDR3 sequence is 15 residues long. The V gene's germline CDR1 is SGHNT and CDR2 YENEEA. The junction had 4 bases not matched to a gene; V was cut back by 5 bases and J by 0 bases. The CDR3 DNA reads as TGTGCCAGCAGCCCACGGGGGGGTAGCACAGATACGCAGTATTTT. This sequence encodes CASSPRGGSTDTQYF. Drawing the rest from reference TRBV11-3 and TRBJ2-3, the complete variable domain is EAGVVQSPRYKIIEKKQPVAFWCNPISGHNTLYWYLQNLGQGPELLIRYENEEAVDDSQLPKDRFSAERLKGVDSTLKIQPAELGDSAVYLCASSPRGGSTDTQYFGPGTRLTVL.

For the CDR3, the DNA is TGCGCCAGCAGCCCGGACACCCCAATCTACACCTTC. Translating it yields CASSPDTPIYTF. The chain uses TRBV5-1 and TRBJ1-2; possibly TRBD1 for D (5 bases). The ends were cut back, 4 bases at V and 10 bases at J, with 14 bases in the middle. The germline gives CDR1 SGHRS, CDR2 YFSETQ. The CDR3 runs to 12 residues.

V gene TRBV10-3 combines with J gene TRBJ1-2; D is unclear. The germline gives CDR1 ENHRY, CDR2 SYGVKD. The CDR3 has 11 amino acids. V lost 9 bases, J lost 8 bases, and 13 bases lay in between. The CDR3 DNA sequence: TGTGCCATTTCGGTCGGAGGGGGCTACACCTTC. Translated: CAISVGGGYTF.

The chain uses TRBV9 and TRBJ1-6, with 7 bases lining up with TRBD1. Unmatched junction bases numbered 6, after V lost 3 bases and J lost 0 bases. The CDR3 has 17 residues. Germline lookup yields CDR1 SGDLS and CDR2 YYNGEE. The CDR3 DNA is TGTGCCAGCAGCGCGGGACAGCGGAGCTCCTATAATTCACCCCTCCACTTT. Residues: CASSAGQRSSYNSPLHF.

The table lists this clone with a count of one. This sequence joins TRBV5-1 and TRBJ2-7; possibly TRBD2 for D (5 bases). Germline V gene data show CDR1 as SGHRS and CDR2 as YFSETQ. CDR3 size: 13 residues. The V gene lost 0 bases and the J gene lost 3 bases, with 7 bases spanning the gap. CDR3 residues: CASSLAGNYEQYF. The CDR3 DNA reads TGCGCCAGCAGCTTGGCCGGGAACTACGAGCAGTACTTC.

The chain has TRBV11-2 and TRBJ2-1; the D is unclear. The V gene's germline CDR1 is SGHAT and CDR2 FQNNGV. The CDR3 contains 11 residues. Deletions cut 5 bases from V and 8 bases from J, with 7 bases between. DNA of the CDR3: TGTGCCAGCAGCCCATCGGATGAGCAGTTCTTC. This translates into CASSPSDEQFF.

The V call is TRBV3-1 (or the pseudogene TRBV3-2), the J call TRBJ2-5; D not certain. The CDR3 has 13 amino acids. Deletions cut 4 bases from V and 0 bases from J, with 6 bases between. Germline assignment: CDR1 LGHDT and CDR2 YNNKEL (reference sequence). CDR3 sequence (DNA): TGTGCCAGCAGCCCTACAGACCAAGAGACCCAGTACTTC. Translation: CASSPTDQETQYF.

The chain joins TRBV12-2 to TRBJ1-2; the table's D call, TRBD1, was not checked against the DNA. TRBV12-2 is an annotated pseudogene. The CDR3 consists of 15 residues. The CDR3 sequence: CASRPGTSFNYGYTF. CDR3 bases: TGTGCAAGTCGCCCCGGGACATCTTTCAACTATGGCTACACCTTC.

The V and J genes are TRBV9 and TRBJ2-3; TRBD2 agrees at 10 bases. This CDR3 is built from 16 residues. In germline, CDR1 is SGDLS, CDR2 YYNGEE. With 3 bases clipped from V and 1 base from J, the junction kept 5 bases outside the gene matches. The CDR3, as DNA: TGTGCCAGCAGCGCCTCTAGCGGGGGCCGCACAGATACGCAGTATTTT. This sequence encodes CASSASSGGRTDTQYF. Looking up the rest from reference TRBV9 and TRBJ2-3 gives the full variable domain: DSGVTQTPKHLITATGQRVTLRCSPRSGDLSVYWYQQSLDQGLQFLIQYYNGEERAKGNILERFSAQQFPDLHSELNLSSLELGDSALYFCASSASSGGRTDTQYFGPGTRLTVL.

The chain uses TRBV9 and TRBJ2-1, with TRBD2 matching 7 bases. V was pared by 2 bases and J by 5 bases, with 7 bases of the junction left unmatched. Germline V lookup: CDR1 SGDLS, CDR2 YYNGEE. This CDR3 contains 15 residues. The CDR3 sequence is CASSVQAGVNNEQFF. Here the CDR3 DNA reads TGTGCCAGCAGCGTCCAGGCGGGGGTCAACAATGAGCAGTTCTTC.

The V and J genes are TRBV5-4 and TRBJ1-1, with a tentative D call TRBD1 (5 bases). The V gene lost 2 bases and the J gene lost 5 bases, with 10 bases spanning the gap. The CDR3 totals 13 residues. Germline values: CDR1 SGHNT, CDR2 YYREEE (reference sequence). CDR3 coding DNA: TGTGCCAGCAGCTTATGGGGGAGGACTGAAGCTTTCTTT. It yields the protein CASSLWGRTEAFF.

This chain joins TRBV10-2 and TRBJ1-6, with TRBD1 matching over 7 bases. The trim removed 6 bases at V and 5 bases at J, leaving 7 bases unmatched. Germline values: CDR1 WSHSY, CDR2 SAAADI. The CDR3 extends over 15 amino acids. The CDR3 DNA reads as TGCGCCAGCAGAAAGGAGGGACAGAATAATTCACCCCTCCACTTT. It translates to CASRKEGQNNSPLHF.

The chain has TRBV6-5 and TRBJ1-1; possible D gene TRBD1, 5 bases. V gave up 8 bases and J gave up 10 bases, with 26 bases separating them. The CDR3 runs to 15 residues. Germline CDR1 is MNHEY and CDR2 is SVGAGI. The CDR3: CASQFPGTIARRAFF. In DNA, the CDR3 is TGTGCCAGCCAATTCCCCGGGACTATAGCGCGGAGAGCTTTCTTT.

This clone has at least ten counts. The chain combines TRBV5-4 with TRBJ1-2; 8 positions match TRBD1. V was clipped by 5 bases and J by 5 bases; unmatched bases: 8. The CDR3 spans 14 residues. The V gene's germline CDR1 is SGHNT and CDR2 YYREEE (reference sequence). The CDR3 is CASRSGTGLYGYTF. CDR3 in DNA: TGTGCCAGCAGATCAGGGACAGGCTTATATGGCTACACCTTC.

Here the CDR3 reads CASIFGAPMNTEAFF. The CDR3 DNA follows: TGTGCCAGCATTTTCGGAGCGCCGATGAACACTGAAGCTTTCTTT. The genes are TRBV6-6 and TRBJ1-1; D is uncertain. The CDR3 has 15 residues. CDR1 is MNHNY and CDR2 is SVGAGI in the germline V gene (reference sequence). With 7 bases removed from V and 0 bases from J, the gap between germline ends came to 15 bases.

This clone was found once. The chain employs TRBV5-1 and TRBJ2-1; 15 bases match TRBD2. Unmatched junction bases numbered 1, after V lost 2 bases and J lost 4 bases. Germline assignment: CDR1 SGHRS and CDR2 YFSETQ. This CDR3 comprises 16 residues. In DNA form, the CDR3 reads TGCGCCAGCAGCTTTGGACTAGCGGGGGGGTACAATGAGCAGTTCTTC. This codes for CASSFGLAGGYNEQFF.